This T cell receptor (beta chain) was sequenced for a study of T-cell memory formation after mild COVID-19. Study-wide context: Across donors, TCR clusters were largely donor specific.

One entry per CDR3 protein, called by TCRdb with MiXCR from the 5' RACE reads. The table includes roughly 310,000 distinct CDR3 sequences, approximately 15% detected once. This clonotype was seen more than once but under ten times. Antigen unknown. Study-wide results and caveats: Pre-infection memory contained some responding clones, which suggested that cross-reactive memory had joined. Clones that shrank (day 15 to 85) were balanced CD4/CD8, whereas later expanders leaned CD4+. Contracting CD4+ clones lay largely in CM and EM, with CD8+ ones residing in EMRA.

The TCR originated in a man between 18 and 29 years old who had mild COVID-19 (a few samples of this study predate the infection). Cell type and time point are not known. Source material: PBMCs or a T cell subset sorted from them (not recorded which).

The CDR3 coding sequence is TGTGCCACCAGCACCACCAGGGCTAAGAGCAATCAGCCCCAGCATTTT. Translation: CATSTTRAKSNQPQHF. The J gene is TRBJ1-5, the V gene TRBV15; perhaps TRBD1 as D (5 bases). Germline CDR1 LNHNV, CDR2 YYDKDF (reference sequence). Trimming took off 4 bases at V and 1 base at J, with 14 bases between the two ends. The CDR3 has 16 amino acids.